Presented here are 19 T cell receptor beta chains from one specimen sequenced in a study of T cells in Graves' hyperthyroidism and ophthalmopathy (dated by TCRdb to between 2018 and 2021). The library was prepared using multiplex PCR. The reads were generated on an Illumina HiSeq 2000. TCR beta CDR3 regions were amplified from RNA transcripts. The first round of RT-PCR for the TCR CDR3 was performed with the HTBI primer set and the Qiagen OneStep RT-PCR kit. The public reads were reprocessed in TCRdb via fastp at Q25 and MiXCR, keeping in-frame beta chains. Identical CDR3 proteins give one entry, which carries the most common genes and DNA. For this sample there are 650,000 to 800,000 distinct CDR3 sequences; about 45% appear just once. The ten largest clones add up to less than 9.5% of the sample. What was sequenced was peripheral blood or thyroid tissue (not recorded which). The receptors derive from an adult man with Graves' disease, either hyperthyroidism or ophthalmopathy (not recorded which).

The rearrangement links TRBV7-2 to TRBJ1-6, with TRBD1 matching over 9 bases. V lost 3 bases and J lost 5; bases outside the gene matches: 5. The CDR3 spans 16 residues. Germline CDR1 SGHTA, CDR2 FQGNSA. The chain's CDR3 is CASSLSGTGHNSPLHF. The CDR3, as DNA: TGTGCCAGCAGCTTGTCCGGGACAGGGCATAATTCACCCCTCCACTTT.

The chain recombines TRBV7-9 with TRBJ1-6, with D perhaps TRBD1 (6 bases). Germline CDR1 and CDR2: SEHNR and FQNEAQ (reference sequence). The CDR3 has 14 amino acids. Trimming stripped 6 bases from V and 8 bases from J, with 14 bases between. The CDR3: CASRQGGVDSPLHF. The CDR3, as DNA: TGTGCCAGCAGGCAAGGGGGAGTTGATTCACCCCTCCACTTT. Combining the CDR3 with reference TRBV7-9 and TRBJ1-6 gives the whole variable domain DTGVSQNPRHKITKRGQNVTFRCDPISEHNRLYWYRQTLGQGPEFLTYFQNEAQLEKSRLLSDRFSAERPKGSFSTLEIQRTEQGDSAMYLCASRQGGVDSPLHFGNGTRLTVT.

This clonotype was seen ten or more times. V usage is TRBV2 and J usage is TRBJ1-1; D perhaps matches TRBD1 (6 bases). Germline CDR1 and CDR2: SNHLY and FYNNEI. Trimming cost V 5 bases and J 2 bases, with 12 bases left between them. This CDR3 has 14 residues. DNA of the CDR3: TGTGCCAGCAGTTACGGGGGGCCCAACACTGAAGCTTTCTTT. Its translation: CASSYGGPNTEAFF.

This clonotype has a single count. It may be a read error: a sequence one base away is much more abundant. This is likely a read error, given that the CDR3 carries no conserved phenylalanine or tryptophan at its end. This rearrangement joins TRBV7-9 to TRBJ1-1; D is possibly TRBD1 (5 bases). Germline CDR1 is SEHNR and CDR2 is FQNEAQ (reference sequence). Trimming took off 2 bases at V and 1 base at J, with 14 bases between the two ends. The CDR3 runs to 16 residues. This CDR3 reads CASSLFGHRQNTEAFL. CDR3 nucleotides: TGTGCCAGCAGCTTATTTGGGCACAGGCAGAACACTGAAGCTTTCCTT.

The chain carries TRBV7-9 and TRBJ2-7, with D maybe TRBD1 (6 bases). This CDR3 is 14 amino acids long. Germline assignment: CDR1 SEHNR and CDR2 FQNEAQ (reference sequence). The germline V and J ends were trimmed by 5 bases and 3 bases, with 14 bases remaining between them. CDR3 sequence (DNA): TGTGCCAGCAGCCAAGTAGGGGGTGACTACGAGCAGTACTTC. Residues: CASSQVGGDYEQYF.

This clonotype was found a few times. The J gene is TRBJ1-5, the V gene TRBV20-1; no clear D gene. Deletions cut 0 bases from V and 5 bases from J, with 17 bases between. The germline V gene has CDR1 DFQATT and CDR2 SNEGSKA (reference sequence). The CDR3 loop spans 16 amino acids. The CDR3 DNA is TGCAGTGCTAGAGATTTGGAAGGGTTTGCGGATCAGCCCCAGCATTTT. This encodes CSARDLEGFADQPQHF.

About this clonotype: A read error may produce the germline difference seen at one junction end. This rearrangement joins TRBV2 to TRBJ1-2, with 9 bases identical to TRBD1. The CDR3 runs 15 residues. CDR1 and CDR2 (germline): SNHLY, FYNNEI. The DNA for the CDR3 is TGTGCCAGCAGTTACTCCGGGACAGGGAACTCTGGCTACACCTTC. This encodes CASSYSGTGNSGYTF.

The table lists this clonotype with a few counts. V and J are TRBV7-2 and TRBJ1-1, with no clear D. Trimming shortened V by 0 bases and J by 0 bases, and 11 bases separated the two germline ends. Germline V CDR1 and CDR2: SGHTA, FQGNSA. The CDR3 has 16 residues. The chain's CDR3 is CASSLASTAMNTEAFF. The CDR3 DNA follows: TGTGCCAGCAGCTTAGCGAGTACAGCCATGAACACTGAAGCTTTCTTT.

The chain combines TRBV28 with TRBJ2-7; 8 positions match TRBD1. The CDR3 has 14 residues. Germline V gene data show CDR1 as MDHEN and CDR2 as SYDVKM. V was pared by 4 bases and J by 3 bases, with 5 bases of the junction left unmatched. This chain's CDR3 is CASSSPTGGYEQYF. CDR3 coding DNA: TGTGCCAGCAGTTCCCCAACAGGGGGCTACGAGCAGTACTTC.

At least ten counts were recorded for this clonotype. The gene calls are TRBV10-3 and TRBJ2-5, with D perhaps matching TRBD2 (5 bases). Trimming left V 3 bases short and J 2 bases short, with 10 bases between. Germline lookup yields CDR1 ENHRY and CDR2 SYGVKD. The CDR3 loop spans 14 amino acids. In DNA, the CDR3 is TGTGCCATCAGTGATGGAATAGCGCAAGAGACCCAGTACTTC. Amino acid sequence: CAISDGIAQETQYF.

This clonotype was observed many times. The rearrangement links TRBV24-1 to TRBJ1-2, with D possibly matching TRBD1 (5 bases). The CDR3 spans 14 residues. CDR1 and CDR2 from the germline V gene are KGHDR and SFDVKD. The V gene lost 4 bases and the J gene lost 3 bases, with 11 bases spanning the gap. CDR3: CATSDGDSYYGYTF. The CDR3 DNA reads TGTGCCACCAGTGACGGTGACAGCTACTATGGCTACACCTTC.

The V and J genes are TRBV7-2 and TRBJ2-7; a possible D gene is TRBD1 (5 bases). V was cut by 5 bases and J by 7 bases, with 18 bases left in between. This CDR3 spans 14 amino acids. The germline CDR1 and CDR2 sequences are SGHTA and FQGNSA. CDR3 sequence (DNA): TGTGCCAGCAGCCCAACGGCAGGGCGTCGTGAGCAGTACTTC. Its translation: CASSPTAGRREQYF.

This clonotype was counted a few times. V is TRBV20-1 and J is TRBJ1-6, with 9 nucleotides matching TRBD1. From germline, CDR1 is DFQATT and CDR2 SNEGSKA (reference sequence). V trimming: 6 bases; J trimming: 7 bases; junction bases outside the gene matches: 7. The CDR3 loop spans 14 amino acids. The CDR3, as DNA: TGCAGTGCCAACGGACAGGGGCACAATTCACCCCTCCACTTT. It specifies CSANGQGHNSPLHF.

V gene TRBV10-3 combines with J gene TRBJ2-7; the D call may be TRBD1 or TRBD2 (5 bases each). Trimming took 3 bases from V and 6 from J, leaving 12 bases between them. Germline-derived CDR1 and CDR2 are ENHRY and SYGVKD. The CDR3 loop spans 13 amino acids. CDR3 DNA sequence: TGTGCCATCAGTGACGAGGGGTGGGCCGAGCAGTACTTC. It is translated as CAISDEGWAEQYF.

The chain recombines TRBV11-2 with TRBJ2-5; D is possibly TRBD1 (5 bases). Germline V CDR1 and CDR2: SGHAT, FQNNGV. This CDR3 is 14 amino acids long. The CDR3 loop is CARDIVDIKETQYF. CDR3 nucleotides: TGTGCTAGAGATATCGTGGACATCAAAGAGACCCAGTACTTC.

The genes are TRBV2 and TRBJ1-5, with D uncertain. This CDR3 region has 16 residues. Per germline, CDR1 SNHLY and CDR2 FYNNEI. The germline V and J ends were trimmed by 6 bases and 2 bases, with 17 bases remaining between them. The CDR3 sequence is CASSVGPRVCNQPQHF. The CDR3 DNA reads as TGTGCCAGCAGCGTTGGGCCTAGGGTCTGCAATCAGCCCCAGCATTTT.

This clonotype was recorded a few times. The chain links TRBV20-1 to TRBJ1-4; D might be TRBD1 (6 bases). Trimming stripped 0 bases from V and 8 bases from J, with 16 bases between. The CDR3 length is 15 residues. The germline V gene encodes CDR1 DFQATT and CDR2 SNEGSKA (reference sequence). CDR3 sequence: CSARDSRGFGEKLFF. CDR3 nucleotide sequence: TGCAGTGCTAGAGATAGCAGGGGTTTCGGCGAAAAACTGTTTTTT.

This rearrangement joins TRBV6-1 to TRBJ1-2; no definite D call. This CDR3 has 14 amino acids. CDR1 is MNHNS, CDR2 SASEGT, per germline. V lost 5 bases to trimming and J lost 6 bases, with 16 bases between them. CDR3 protein: CASSTTRSMNGYTF. The CDR3 region has the DNA TGTGCCAGCAGTACGACACGGTCCATGAATGGCTACACCTTC.

Regarding this clonotype: A much larger clone lies a single base off, so this may be a read error. The CDR3 ends on some other residue instead of the conserved phenylalanine or tryptophan, so this is likely a read error. The chain has TRBV11-1 and TRBJ1-2, with 9 bases aligning to TRBD1. Trimming at V came to 2 bases and at J to 3 bases, leaving 4 bases not matched to a gene. CDR3 size: 15 residues. Germline V gene data show CDR1 as SGHAT and CDR2 as FQDESV (reference sequence). Written as DNA, the CDR3 is TGTGCCAGCAGCTTAACAGGGGGCGCGGACTATGGCTACACCCTC. Translating gives CASSLTGGADYGYTL.